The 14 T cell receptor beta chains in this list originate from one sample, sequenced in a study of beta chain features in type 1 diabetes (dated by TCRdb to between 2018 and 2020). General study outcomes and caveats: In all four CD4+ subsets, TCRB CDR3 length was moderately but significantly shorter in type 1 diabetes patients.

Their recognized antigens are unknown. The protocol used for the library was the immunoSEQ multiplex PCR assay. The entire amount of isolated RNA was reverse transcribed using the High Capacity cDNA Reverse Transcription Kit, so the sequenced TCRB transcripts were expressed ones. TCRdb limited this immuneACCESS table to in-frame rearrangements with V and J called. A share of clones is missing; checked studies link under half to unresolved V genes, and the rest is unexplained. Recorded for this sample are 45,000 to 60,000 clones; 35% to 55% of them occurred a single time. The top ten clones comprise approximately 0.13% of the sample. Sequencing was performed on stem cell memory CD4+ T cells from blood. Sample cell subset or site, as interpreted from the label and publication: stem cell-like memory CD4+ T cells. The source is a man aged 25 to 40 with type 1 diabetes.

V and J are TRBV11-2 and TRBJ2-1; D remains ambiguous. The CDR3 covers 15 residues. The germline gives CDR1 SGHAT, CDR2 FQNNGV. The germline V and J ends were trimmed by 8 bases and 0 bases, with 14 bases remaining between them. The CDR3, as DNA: TGTGCCAGCGGGCCGGCCTCTACCTCCTACAATGAGCAGTTCTTC. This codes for CASGPASTSYNEQFF.

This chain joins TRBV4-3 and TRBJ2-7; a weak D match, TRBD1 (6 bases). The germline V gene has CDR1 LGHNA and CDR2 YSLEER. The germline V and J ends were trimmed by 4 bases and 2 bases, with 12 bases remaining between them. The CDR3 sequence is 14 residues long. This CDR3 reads CASSRGTGTYEQYF. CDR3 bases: TGCGCCAGCAGCCGAGGAACAGGGACCTACGAGCAGTACTTC.

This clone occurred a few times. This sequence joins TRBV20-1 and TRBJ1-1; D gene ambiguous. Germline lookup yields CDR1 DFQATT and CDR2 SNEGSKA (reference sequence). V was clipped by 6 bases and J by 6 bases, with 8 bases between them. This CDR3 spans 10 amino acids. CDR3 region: CSALAAEAFF. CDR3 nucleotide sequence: TGCAGTGCCCTGGCGGCTGAAGCTTTCTTT.

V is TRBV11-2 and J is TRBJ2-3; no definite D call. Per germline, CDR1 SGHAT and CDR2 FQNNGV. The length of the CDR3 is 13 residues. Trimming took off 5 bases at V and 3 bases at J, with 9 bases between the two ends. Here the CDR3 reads CASSLPLTDTQYF. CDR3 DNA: TGTGCCAGCAGCCTACCCCTTACAGATACGCAGTATTTT.

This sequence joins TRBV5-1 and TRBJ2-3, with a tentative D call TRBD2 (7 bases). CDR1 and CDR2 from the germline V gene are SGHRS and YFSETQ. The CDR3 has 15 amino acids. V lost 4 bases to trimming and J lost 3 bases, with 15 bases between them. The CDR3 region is CASSIGLGGTDTQYF. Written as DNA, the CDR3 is TGCGCCAGCAGCATAGGACTAGGGGGTACAGATACGCAGTATTTT.

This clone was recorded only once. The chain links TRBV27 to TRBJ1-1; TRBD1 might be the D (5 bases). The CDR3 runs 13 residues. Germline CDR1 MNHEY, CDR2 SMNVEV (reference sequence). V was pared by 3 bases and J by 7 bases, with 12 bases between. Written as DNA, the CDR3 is TGTGCCAGCAGTTTCCGCAGGGTAAATGAAGCTTTCTTT. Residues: CASSFRRVNEAFF.

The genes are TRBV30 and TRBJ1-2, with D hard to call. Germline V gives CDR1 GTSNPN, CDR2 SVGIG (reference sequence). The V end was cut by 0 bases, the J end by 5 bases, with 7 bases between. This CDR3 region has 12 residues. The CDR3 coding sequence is TGTGCCTGGAGTGTCACAGTTTATGGCTACACCTTC. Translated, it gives CAWSVTVYGYTF.

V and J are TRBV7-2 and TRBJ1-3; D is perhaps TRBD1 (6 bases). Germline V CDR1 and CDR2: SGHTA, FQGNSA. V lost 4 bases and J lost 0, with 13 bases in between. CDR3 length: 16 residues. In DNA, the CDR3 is TGTGCCAGCAGCTCGCTAACAGGGTTCTCTGGAAACACCATATATTTT. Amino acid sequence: CASSSLTGFSGNTIYF.

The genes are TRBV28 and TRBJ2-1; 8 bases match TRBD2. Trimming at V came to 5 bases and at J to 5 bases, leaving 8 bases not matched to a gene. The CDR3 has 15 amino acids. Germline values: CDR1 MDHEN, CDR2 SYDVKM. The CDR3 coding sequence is TGTGCCAGCAGTGGGGCCGGGACTAGAGACAATGAGCAGTTCTTC. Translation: CASSGAGTRDNEQFF.

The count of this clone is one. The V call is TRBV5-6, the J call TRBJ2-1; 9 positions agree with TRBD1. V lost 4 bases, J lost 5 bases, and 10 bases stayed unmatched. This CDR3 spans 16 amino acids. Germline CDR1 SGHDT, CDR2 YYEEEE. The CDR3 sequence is CASSLLPQGADNEQFF. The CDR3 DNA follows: TGTGCCAGCAGCCTCCTCCCACAGGGGGCGGACAATGAGCAGTTCTTC.

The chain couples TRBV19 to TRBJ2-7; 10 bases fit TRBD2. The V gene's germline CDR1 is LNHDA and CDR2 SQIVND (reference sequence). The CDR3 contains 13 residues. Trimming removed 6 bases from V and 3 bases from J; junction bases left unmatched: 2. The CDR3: CASRASGSYEQYF. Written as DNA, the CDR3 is TGTGCCAGTAGGGCTAGCGGGAGCTACGAGCAGTACTTC.

In nucleotides, the CDR3 is TGTGCCAGCAGTTTACCCGGACAGGGGGCCACCTACGAGCAGTACTTC. This encodes CASSLPGQGATYEQYF. The V call is TRBV28, the J call TRBJ2-5; 11 positions match TRBD1. The better agreement between TRBJ2-7 and the DNA end casts doubt on the J call. The CDR3 is made up of 16 amino acids. Germline loops: CDR1 MDHEN, CDR2 SYDVKM.

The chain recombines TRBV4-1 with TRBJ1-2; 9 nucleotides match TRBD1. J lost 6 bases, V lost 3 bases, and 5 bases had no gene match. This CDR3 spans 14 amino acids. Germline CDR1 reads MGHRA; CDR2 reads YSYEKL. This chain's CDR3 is CASSQGTGGNGYTF. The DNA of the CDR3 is TGCGCCAGCAGCCAGGGAACAGGGGGCAATGGCTACACCTTC.

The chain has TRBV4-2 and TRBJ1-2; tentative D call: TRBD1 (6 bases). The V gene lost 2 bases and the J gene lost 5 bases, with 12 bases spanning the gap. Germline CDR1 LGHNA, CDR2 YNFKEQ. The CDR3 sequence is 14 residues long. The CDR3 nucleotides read TGTGCCAGCAGCCAAAGGACAGAAAATTATGGCTACACCTTC. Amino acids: CASSQRTENYGYTF.